These 19 T cell receptor beta chains were sequenced from one sample in a study of T cells in Graves' hyperthyroidism and ophthalmopathy (dated by TCRdb to about 2019). The method behind the library was multiplex PCR. For sequencing, an Illumina HiSeq 2000 was employed. TCR beta CDR3 regions were amplified from RNA transcripts. The first round of RT-PCR for the TCR CDR3 was performed with the HTBI primer set and the Qiagen OneStep RT-PCR kit. TCRdb's own reprocessing of the public reads used fastp at Q25 and MiXCR and kept productive beta chains. For every CDR3 protein sequence, its rows merge into one entry that carries the most common genes and DNA. This sample comprises fewer than 500,000 distinct CDR3 sequences, roughly 15% of them detected only once. The ten most abundant clones make up about 20% of the sample. The specimen was blood. The origin of the receptors is a woman in her twenties or thirties with Graves' ophthalmopathy.

This clonotype was seen many times. The V call is TRBV7-9, the J call TRBJ2-3; 12 nucleotides match TRBD2. Germline V lookup: CDR1 SEHNR, CDR2 FQNEAQ (reference sequence). The trim removed 4 bases at V and 5 bases at J, leaving 7 bases unmatched. This CDR3 has 16 amino acids. This CDR3 reads CASSSQLAGGGDTQYF. CDR3 sequence (DNA): TGTGCCAGCAGCTCGCAACTAGCGGGGGGCGGAGATACGCAGTATTTT.

V usage is TRBV2 and J usage is TRBJ2-3; a possible D gene is TRBD1 (6 bases). The germline V gene has CDR1 SNHLY and CDR2 FYNNEI. The CDR3 sequence is 14 residues long. V gave up 8 bases and J gave up 2 bases, with 14 bases separating them. CDR3 sequence: CASRRSGDTDTQYF. Written as DNA, the CDR3 is TGTGCCAGCCGGCGCTCAGGGGACACAGATACGCAGTATTTT.

This clonotype was detected ten times or more. V usage is TRBV9 and J usage is TRBJ1-6, with 8 bases identical to TRBD1. J was trimmed by 8 bases and V by 5 bases; bases with no gene match: 6. The germline V gene encodes CDR1 SGDLS and CDR2 YYNGEE. This CDR3 region has 14 residues. The CDR3: CASSQGQGHSPLHF. The CDR3 nucleotides read TGTGCCAGCAGTCAAGGACAGGGTCATTCACCCCTCCACTTT.

This clonotype appeared many times. This chain uses TRBV25-1 with TRBJ2-3; 9 nucleotides agree with TRBD2. The V gene's germline CDR1 is MGHDK and CDR2 SYGVNS. This CDR3 is 14 amino acids long. V shed 4 bases, J shed 6 bases, and the junction held 5 bases outside the gene matches. CDR3 coding DNA: TGTGCCAGCAGTGCTGCGGGGGGGCCGGATACGCAGTATTTT. Protein: CASSAAGGPDTQYF.

In this sample, this clonotype turned up many times. The V call is TRBV12-3 or TRBV12-4, the J call TRBJ1-2, with 11 nucleotides matching TRBD1. V lost 4 bases to trimming and J lost 1 base; unmatched junction nucleotides: 8. The CDR3 totals 17 residues. This chain's CDR3 is CASSSWDRGTLNYGYTF. CDR3 in DNA: TGTGCCAGCAGTTCATGGGACAGGGGGACACTTAACTATGGCTACACCTTC.

The chain employs TRBV7-9 and TRBJ1-2; tentatively, D is TRBD1 (5 bases). CDR1 is SEHNR and CDR2 is FQNEAQ in the germline V gene (reference sequence). There are 15 residues in the CDR3. Trimming removed 1 base from V and 3 bases from J, with 12 bases in between. CDR3 in amino acids: CASSLDQGVHYGYTF. DNA for the CDR3: TGTGCCAGCAGCTTAGACCAAGGGGTTCACTATGGCTACACCTTC.

The sample holds many counts of this clonotype. The rearrangement joins TRBV11-2 to TRBJ2-7; TRBD2 might be the D (5 bases). Per germline, CDR1 SGHAT and CDR2 FQNNGV. This CDR3 is built from 15 residues. The V gene lost 3 bases and the J gene lost 0 bases, with 12 bases spanning the gap. CDR3 DNA: TGTGCCAGCAGCTTTGGACTCACGAGCTCCTACGAGCAGTACTTC. Protein: CASSFGLTSSYEQYF.

The sample holds many counts of this clonotype. The CDR3 reads CSAISRYEQYF. CDR3 DNA: TGCAGTGCTATTAGCCGGTACGAGCAGTACTTC. The V gene is TRBV20-1, the J gene TRBJ2-7; D is uncertain. CDR1 is DFQATT and CDR2 is SNEGSKA in the germline V gene (reference sequence). Deletions cut 4 bases from V and 4 bases from J, with 8 bases between. CDR3 length: 11 residues.

This clonotype was recorded at least ten times. This chain connects TRBV7-6 to TRBJ2-5; 7 nucleotides align to TRBD1. In germline, CDR1 is SGHVS, CDR2 FNYEAQ. V shed 5 bases, J shed 5 bases, and the junction held 14 bases outside the gene matches. This CDR3 contains 16 residues. CDR3 coding DNA: TGTGCCAGCAGCCCCTCCAGGGACAGCCTATTTGAGACCCAGTACTTC. Protein product: CASSPSRDSLFETQYF.

V usage is TRBV27 and J usage is TRBJ2-7; 9 bases are a match to TRBD2. V was clipped by 5 bases and J by 0 bases; unmatched bases: 5. Germline CDR1 and CDR2: MNHEY and SMNVEV (reference sequence). There are 15 residues in the CDR3. CDR3: CASSPRGGDSYEQYF. In DNA, the CDR3 is TGTGCCAGCAGTCCCCGCGGGGGGGACTCCTACGAGCAGTACTTC.

This clonotype was detected many times. The chain has TRBV6-1 and TRBJ1-6; no firm D call. Germline V gene sequence: CDR1 MNHNS, CDR2 SASEGT. CDR3 length: 14 amino acids. The V end was cut by 3 bases, the J end by 7 bases, with 10 bases between. CDR3 sequence reads: CASSDALSNSPLHF. CDR3 in DNA: TGTGCCAGCAGTGATGCTCTATCCAATTCACCCCTCCACTTT.

This rearrangement joins TRBV5-4 to TRBJ2-1; 7 positions agree with TRBD1. The CDR3 runs to 17 residues. Germline CDR1 and CDR2: SGHNT and YYREEE (reference sequence). J gave up 2 bases and V 4 bases, and 12 bases lay outside the gene matches. CDR3 sequence (DNA): TGTGCCAGCAGCGGTAACAGGGGACACCCACCCTACAATGAGCAGTTCTTC. It specifies CASSGNRGHPPYNEQFF.

Ten or more counts support this clonotype. The rearrangement joins TRBV27 to TRBJ2-2, with 10 positions matching TRBD2. Germline V gene sequence: CDR1 MNHEY, CDR2 SMNVEV (reference sequence). The V gene end was trimmed by 6 bases and the J gene end by 6 bases; junction bases not matched to a gene: 10. There are 16 residues in the CDR3. CDR3 amino acids: CASSGFGTSAPGELFF. DNA for the CDR3: TGTGCCAGCAGCGGGTTCGGGACTAGCGCCCCCGGGGAGCTGTTTTTT.

This clonotype has at least ten counts. The chain links TRBV19 to TRBJ1-2, with D maybe TRBD1 (5 bases). Trimming shortened V by 6 bases and J by 4 bases, and 12 bases separated the two germline ends. Germline-derived CDR1 and CDR2 are LNHDA and SQIVND (reference sequence). The CDR3 is 13 residues long. This CDR3 reads CASSVRDGYGYTF. The CDR3 DNA reads as TGTGCCAGTAGCGTCCGGGACGGCTATGGCTACACCTTC. The variable domain in full, completed from reference TRBV19 and TRBJ1-2, reads DGGITQSPKYLFRKEGQNVTLSCEQNLNHDAMYWYRQDPGQGLRLIYYSQIVNDFQKGDIAEGYSVSREKKESFPLTVTSAQKNPTAFYLCASSVRDGYGYTFGSGTRLTVV.

This clonotype was detected only a few times. V gene TRBV6-1 combines with J gene TRBJ2-5; D could derive from TRBD1 or TRBD2 (5 bases each). The CDR3 consists of 16 residues. The germline CDR1 and CDR2 sequences are MNHNS and SASEGT. The germline V and J ends were trimmed by 4 bases and 1 base, with 16 bases remaining between them. The CDR3 reads CASSAYSGPTQETQYF. CDR3 DNA sequence: TGTGCCAGCAGTGCATACTCGGGGCCAACCCAAGAGACCCAGTACTTC.

This clonotype was found many times. J is TRBJ1-2 and V is TRBV3-1; D is unresolved. This CDR3 spans 14 amino acids. Germline V CDR1 and CDR2: LGHDT, YNNKEL (reference sequence). Trimming left V 1 base short and J 3 bases short, with 9 bases between. This CDR3 reads CASSQGEGYYGYTF. For the CDR3, the DNA is TGTGCCAGCAGCCAAGGTGAAGGATACTATGGCTACACCTTC.

V gene TRBV11-1 combines with J gene TRBJ2-6; 8 bases are shared with TRBD1. The CDR3 is 16 amino acids. CDR1 SGHAT and CDR2 FQDESV come from the germline V gene (reference sequence). Trimming removed 10 bases from V and 4 bases from J; junction bases left unmatched: 12. CDR3 DNA sequence: TGTGCCATCCTACAGGGGGAGTCGGAAGGGGCCAACGTCCTGACTTTC. Translation gives CAILQGESEGANVLTF.

About this clonotype: Possible read error: a much larger clone is one base away. V gene TRBV6-1 combines with J gene TRBJ1-1; D may be TRBD1 (5 bases). V was pared by 3 bases and J by 7 bases, with 12 bases between. Germline V gene data show CDR1 as MNHNS and CDR2 as SASEGT. The length of the CDR3 is 13 residues. The CDR3 nucleotides read TGTGCCAGCAGTGAGGGACCGACTCATGAAGCTTTCTTT. The encoded protein is CASSEGPTHEAFF.

This clonotype turned up a few times. Just one base apart from a much larger clone, this may be a read error. The CDR3 DNA sequence: TGTGCCGCGGCTAAGCCAGGGGGCCGTGGCTACGCCTTC. The encoded protein is CAAAKPGGRGYAF. The genes are TRBV6-1 and TRBJ1-2; 8 bases align to TRBD1. This CDR3 has 13 amino acids. Germline loops: CDR1 MNHNS, CDR2 SASEGT.